The 18 T cell receptor beta chains below all came from one sample that was sequenced in a study of spatial heterogeneity in lung cancer (dated by TCRdb to the late 2010s). Library method: 5' RACE. The sequencer listed for this sample is NextSeq 500. TCRdb trimmed public reads at Q25 via fastp, called clones via MiXCR and kept in-frame beta chains. Records with the same CDR3 protein are collapsed into one entry carrying the most frequent genes and DNA. Within this sample are about 45,000 distinct CDR3 sequences, with roughly 13% of them counted one time only. The ten largest clonotypes hold 56% of the sample. According to the study, the label for this sample's time point signals: sample taken at primary tumor resection. The sample was PBMCs, taken at surgery. These receptors were collected from a male donor with early-stage non-small cell lung cancer.

This clonotype was picked up many times. The V and J genes are TRBV10-3 and TRBJ2-7; 7 bases agree with TRBD2. This CDR3 spans 14 amino acids. V was pared by 11 bases and J by 0 bases, with 10 bases of the junction left unmatched. The germline CDR1 and CDR2 sequences are ENHRY and SYGVKD. Here the CDR3 reads CAAQAGTTSYEQYF. CDR3 DNA: TGTGCCGCCCAAGCGGGAACGACCTCCTACGAGCAGTACTTC.

The chain employs TRBV24-1 and TRBJ2-5; 11 bases fit TRBD2. Unmatched junction bases numbered 8, after V lost 5 bases and J lost 4 bases. The CDR3 spans 16 residues. Per the germline V gene, CDR1 is KGHDR and CDR2 is SFDVKD. The CDR3 sequence: CATSAWGTSGRETQYF. The CDR3 DNA is TGTGCCACCAGTGCCTGGGGGACTAGCGGCCGAGAGACCCAGTACTTC.

This clonotype was counted a few times. The chain employs TRBV7-8 and TRBJ2-1, with D perhaps assigned TRBD1 or TRBD2 (6 bases each). V lost 6 bases, J lost 3 bases, and 12 bases lay in between. The CDR3 has 14 residues. CDR1 is SGHVS and CDR2 is FQNEAQ in the germline V gene. As DNA, the CDR3 is TGTGCCAGCAGTAAGGGGGGCGTCTACAATGAGCAGTTCTTC. Its translation: CASSKGGVYNEQFF.

The sample holds many counts of this clonotype. The genes are TRBV9 and TRBJ2-7; weak D call: TRBD2 (5 bases). CDR1 and CDR2 (germline): SGDLS, YYNGEE. The V end lost 0 bases, the J end lost 3 bases, and 7 bases lay between the germline ends. This CDR3 has 13 amino acids. In DNA form, the CDR3 reads TGTGCCAGCAGCGTAGCCGGGAACTACGAGCAGTACTTC. Amino acid sequence: CASSVAGNYEQYF.

This chain connects TRBV25-1 to TRBJ1-6; tentative D call: TRBD1 (6 bases). The V and J ends lost 4 bases and 7 bases respectively, with 8 bases between them. This CDR3 spans 13 amino acids. Germline V gene sequence: CDR1 MGHDK, CDR2 SYGVNS. CDR3 protein: CASSVTGNSPLHF. The CDR3, as DNA: TGTGCCAGCAGTGTTACAGGGAATTCACCCCTCCACTTT.

In this sample, this clonotype turned up many times. V usage is TRBV4-1 and J usage is TRBJ2-3; 9 bases agree with TRBD2. The CDR3 is 16 residues long. Trimming at V came to 4 bases and at J to 3 bases, leaving 8 bases not matched to a gene. The germline V gene has CDR1 MGHRA and CDR2 YSYEKL. The CDR3 spells CASSLSGSVRTDTQYF. As DNA, the CDR3 is TGCGCCAGCAGCCTTAGCGGGAGCGTTCGAACAGATACGCAGTATTTT.

This clonotype was counted a few times. The chain couples TRBV10-2 to TRBJ1-2; D gene unclear. The V gene's germline CDR1 is WSHSY and CDR2 SAAADI. With 5 bases removed from V and 2 bases from J, the gap between germline ends came to 12 bases. The CDR3 consists of 14 residues. CDR3 sequence (DNA): TGCGCCAGCAGTTACAAAAACTTGAACTATGGCTACACCTTC. Its translation is CASSYKNLNYGYTF.

The J gene is TRBJ1-6, the V gene TRBV28; D not resolved. Trimming cost V 2 bases and J 4 bases, with 3 bases left between them. Looked up from germline, CDR1 is MDHEN and CDR2 is SYDVKM. The CDR3 covers 13 residues. The CDR3 coding sequence is TGTGCCAGCAGTTTAGTTTATAATTCACCCCTCCACTTT. Protein: CASSLVYNSPLHF.

V and J are TRBV12-5 and TRBJ1-6; D call uncertain. The CDR3 loop spans 13 amino acids. The germline gives CDR1 LGHNT, CDR2 FRNRAP. V lost 0 bases and J lost 8, with 5 bases in between. CDR3: CASGLVTDSPLHF. DNA of the CDR3: TGTGCTAGTGGTTTGGTAACGGATTCACCCCTCCACTTT.

This clonotype came up a few times. The chain carries TRBV11-2 and TRBJ2-2, with 8 bases fitting TRBD2. The junction had 8 bases not matched to a gene; V was cut back by 3 bases and J by 2 bases. There are 17 residues in the CDR3. Germline V gives CDR1 SGHAT, CDR2 FQNNGV. CDR3 DNA sequence: TGTGCCAGCAGCTTCCTAGCGGGCCTACGCAACACCGGGGAGCTGTTTTTT. Its translation: CASSFLAGLRNTGELFF.

This clonotype was counted only a few times. V gene TRBV7-2 combines with J gene TRBJ2-1; D uncertain. CDR3 length: 14 amino acids. Germline V CDR1 and CDR2: SGHTA, FQGNSA. Trimming stripped 1 base from V and 1 base from J, with 5 bases between. CDR3 residues: CASSLEPSYNEQFF. The CDR3 DNA reads as TGTGCCAGCAGCTTAGAGCCTTCCTACAATGAGCAGTTCTTC.

This clonotype was seen ten or more times. J is TRBJ2-5 and V is TRBV5-1; tentative D call: TRBD1 (6 bases). Per germline, CDR1 SGHRS and CDR2 YFSETQ. With 4 bases removed from V and 1 base from J, the gap between germline ends came to 11 bases. This CDR3 has 14 residues. CDR3 residues: CASSPGQLQETQYF. The CDR3, as DNA: TGCGCCAGCAGCCCCGGACAGCTCCAAGAGACCCAGTACTTC.

V is TRBV12-3 or TRBV12-4 and J is TRBJ1-3; unclear D gene. The CDR3 is made up of 12 amino acids. The V end lost 6 bases, the J end lost 3 bases, and 6 bases lay between the germline ends. This chain's CDR3 is CASRSIGNTIYF. The CDR3 bases are TGTGCCAGCAGATCGATTGGAAACACCATATATTTT.

The chain uses TRBV3-1 and TRBJ1-5, with a weak D call TRBD1 (5 bases). This CDR3 spans 16 amino acids. V lost 1 base to trimming and J lost 2 bases, with 12 bases between them. CDR1 is LGHDT, CDR2 YNNKEL, per germline (reference sequence). CDR3 nucleotide sequence: TGTGCCAGCAGCCAAGGGGGACCCTGGGGCAATCAGCCCCAGCATTTT. It is translated as CASSQGGPWGNQPQHF.

This clonotype has only a few counts. The rearrangement links TRBV6-1 to TRBJ2-5; a weak D match, TRBD1 (6 bases). V was clipped by 3 bases and J by 1 base, with 15 bases between them. The CDR3 sequence is 16 residues long. CDR1 and CDR2 (germline): MNHNS, SASEGT. The CDR3 DNA reads as TGTGCCAGCAGTGAGTTGACAGGAGGCCCCCAAGAGACCCAGTACTTC. Translated, it gives CASSELTGGPQETQYF.

As regards this clonotype: A read error may account for a junction end that differs from germline. The V and J genes are TRBV28 and TRBJ2-7; D perhaps matches TRBD2 (7 bases). Germline CDR1 and CDR2: MDHEN and SYDVKM. CDR3 size: 13 residues. The CDR3 region has the DNA TGTACCAGCCATGAAGGGGGGGCATACGAGCAGTACTTC. It translates to CTSHEGGAYEQYF.

The table lists this clonotype with a count of one. This chain uses TRBV28 with TRBJ1-3; the D is unclear. This CDR3 comprises 13 residues. Deletions cut 5 bases from V and 10 bases from J, with 15 bases between. Germline CDR1 is MDHEN and CDR2 is SYDVKM. DNA for the CDR3: TGTGCCAGCAGTCCCCCGGTCGACCCTACCATATATTTT. This codes for CASSPPVDPTIYF. Full variable domain (outside the CDR3, taken from reference TRBV28 and TRBJ1-3): DVKVTQSSRYLVKRTGEKVFLECVQDMDHENMFWYRQDPGLGLRLIYFSYDVKMKEKGDIPEGYSVSREKKERFSLILESASTNQTSMYLCASSPPVDPTIYFGEGSWLTVV.

The sample holds a few counts of this clonotype. The gene calls are TRBV20-1 and TRBJ2-5; D might be TRBD2 (5 bases). This CDR3 is built from 13 residues. Between the trimmed V and J ends, which lost 4 bases and 1 base, there was a span of 10 bases. CDR1 is DFQATT and CDR2 is SNEGSKA in the germline V gene (reference sequence). The DNA of the CDR3 is TGCAGTGCTATAGCGAATTTCCAAGAGACCCAGTACTTC. Amino acid sequence: CSAIANFQETQYF.